Below, 11 T cell receptor beta chains from the same sample are listed, as sequenced in a study of blood T cell repertoires in COVID-19. TCRdb keeps only in-frame clones here, not all; method: immunoSEQ multiplex PCR. The sample carries about 130,000 clones, about 89% recorded once. Source material: peripheral blood. Every receptor here comes from a woman aged 55-69 years with acute or convalescent COVID-19.

This rearrangement joins TRBV24-1 to TRBJ2-1, with 7 bases aligning to TRBD2. The CDR3 totals 16 residues. The J segment lost 3 bases and the V segment lost 1 base, leaving 5 bases of the junction unmatched. CDR1 is KGHDR and CDR2 is SFDVKD in the germline V gene. The CDR3 region has the DNA TGTGCCACCAGTGATTTAGGCCTAGCGGACTACAATGAGCAGTTCTTC. It specifies CATSDLGLADYNEQFF.

This chain joins TRBV6-4 and TRBJ2-1, with D unresolved. This CDR3 is 14 amino acids long. Germline-derived CDR1 and CDR2 are MRHNA and SNTAGT. V was shortened by 5 bases and J by 0 bases, with 8 bases between the two germline ends. This CDR3 reads CASSRAGSYNEQFF. The CDR3 region has the DNA TGTGCCAGCAGTAGAGCTGGCTCCTACAATGAGCAGTTCTTC.

The V call is TRBV28, the J call TRBJ1-1; the D gene is possibly TRBD1 (6 bases). Trimming cost V 5 bases and J 3 bases, with 13 bases left between them. Looked up from germline, CDR1 is MDHEN and CDR2 is SYDVKM. The CDR3 runs 14 residues. This chain's CDR3 is CASSLNRGYTEAFF. The CDR3 bases are TGTGCCAGCAGTCTCAATAGGGGGTACACTGAAGCTTTCTTT.

This chain connects TRBV3-1 (or the pseudogene TRBV3-2) to TRBJ2-5, with 7 bases fitting TRBD2. This CDR3 is built from 15 residues. V lost 3 bases and J lost 6; bases outside the gene matches: 10. Germline-derived CDR1 and CDR2 are LGHDT and YNNKEL (reference sequence). CDR3: CASSQRALAGQTQYF. CDR3 DNA sequence: TGTGCCAGCAGCCAGCGGGCGTTAGCGGGCCAGACCCAGTACTTC.

The chain couples TRBV18 to TRBJ1-1; a possible D gene is TRBD1 (6 bases). CDR1 and CDR2 (germline): KGHSH, LQKENI. Trimming shortened V by 6 bases and J by 8 bases, and 22 bases separated the two germline ends. The CDR3 contains 15 residues. CDR3 sequence reads: CASSRKQGSPSEAFF. The CDR3 bases are TGTGCCAGCTCCCGAAAGCAGGGGTCTCCAAGCGAAGCTTTCTTT.

The rearrangement links TRBV4-2 to TRBJ1-1; D is perhaps TRBD1 (5 bases). The CDR3 sequence is 13 residues long. V gave up 4 bases and J gave up 1 base, with 7 bases separating them. Germline V gene lookup returns CDR1 LGHNA and CDR2 YNFKEQ. CDR3 DNA sequence: TGTGCCAGCAGCCCGGACACGAACACTGAAGCTTTCTTT. Translating it yields CASSPDTNTEAFF.

The V call is TRBV5-4, the J call TRBJ1-1; D perhaps matches TRBD1 (6 bases). V gave up 5 bases and J gave up 3 bases, with 17 bases separating them. CDR1 is SGHNT and CDR2 is YYREEE in the germline V gene (reference sequence). CDR3 size: 15 residues. CDR3 region: CASRGPGTRDTEAFF. DNA of the CDR3: TGTGCCAGCAGGGGGCCCGGGACACGGGACACTGAAGCTTTCTTT.

J is TRBJ1-2 and V is TRBV12-3 or TRBV12-4; a weak D match, TRBD1 (5 bases). There are 13 residues in the CDR3. V dropped 5 bases and J dropped 4 bases, with 11 bases sitting between them. This CDR3 is CASSGGQGYGYTF. The CDR3 coding sequence is TGTGCCAGCAGTGGTGGACAAGGCTATGGCTACACCTTC.

This clone was counted a few times. The V call is TRBV10-3, the J call TRBJ1-1; 7 bases line up with TRBD1. After removal of 8 bases from V and 3 bases from J, the junction contained 6 bases not matched to a gene. The CDR3 has 13 amino acids. Germline V gene sequence: CDR1 ENHRY, CDR2 SYGVKD. CDR3 in amino acids: CAIAGTEDTEAFF. CDR3 DNA sequence: TGTGCCATCGCAGGGACAGAGGACACTGAAGCTTTCTTT.

The chain is built from TRBV19 and TRBJ1-2; TRBD1 agrees at 9 bases. V was clipped by 5 bases and J by 5 bases; unmatched bases: 12. The CDR3 is 16 residues long. Germline values: CDR1 LNHDA, CDR2 SQIVND (reference sequence). This chain's CDR3 is CASSAQGAGSLYGYTF. CDR3 nucleotide sequence: TGTGCCAGTAGTGCACAGGGGGCGGGGTCCCTTTATGGCTACACCTTC.

The V call is TRBV10-1, the J call TRBJ1-1, with TRBD1 as a possible D gene (6 bases). The CDR3 has 13 amino acids. With 6 bases removed from V and 2 bases from J, the gap between germline ends came to 10 bases. Germline V gene lookup returns CDR1 WNHNN and CDR2 SYGVQD (reference sequence). The CDR3 DNA sequence: TGCGCCAGCAGACAGGGTCCTAACACTGAAGCTTTCTTT. Protein: CASRQGPNTEAFF.